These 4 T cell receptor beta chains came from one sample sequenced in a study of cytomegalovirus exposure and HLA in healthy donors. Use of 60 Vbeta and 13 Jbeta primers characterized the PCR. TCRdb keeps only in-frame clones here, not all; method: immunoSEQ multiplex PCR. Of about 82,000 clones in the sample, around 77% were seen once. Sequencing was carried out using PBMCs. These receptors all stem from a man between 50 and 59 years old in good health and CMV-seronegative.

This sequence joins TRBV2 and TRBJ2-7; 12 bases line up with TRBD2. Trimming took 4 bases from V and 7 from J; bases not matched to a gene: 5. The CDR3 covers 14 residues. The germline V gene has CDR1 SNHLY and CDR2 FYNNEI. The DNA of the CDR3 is TGTGCCAGCAGTGCTCTAGCGGGGGGGCGGGAGCAGTACTTC. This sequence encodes CASSALAGGREQYF. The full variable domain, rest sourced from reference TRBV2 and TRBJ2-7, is EPEVTQTPSHQVTQMGQEVILRCVPISNHLYFYWYRQILGQKVEFLVSFYNNEISEKSEIFDDQFSVERPDGSNFTLKIRSTKLEDSAMYFCASSALAGGREQYFGPGTRLTVT.

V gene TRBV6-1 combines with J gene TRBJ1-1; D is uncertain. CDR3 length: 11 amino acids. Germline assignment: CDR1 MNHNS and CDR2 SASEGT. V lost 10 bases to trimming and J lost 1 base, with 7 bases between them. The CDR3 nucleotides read TGTGCCACGGCAGGGAACACTGAAGCTTTCTTT. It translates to CATAGNTEAFF.

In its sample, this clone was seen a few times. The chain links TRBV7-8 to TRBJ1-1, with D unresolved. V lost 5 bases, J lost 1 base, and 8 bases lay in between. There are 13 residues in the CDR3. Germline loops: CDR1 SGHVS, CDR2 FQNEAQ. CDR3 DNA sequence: TGTGCCAGCAGCCTTCAGGAGAACACTGAAGCTTTCTTT. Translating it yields CASSLQENTEAFF.

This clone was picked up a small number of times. The CDR3: CASSPAGGGAETQYF. The DNA for the CDR3 is TGTGCCAGCTCACCGGCGGGGGGCGGCGCGGAGACCCAGTACTTC. This chain uses TRBV18 with TRBJ2-5; 8 bases are shared with TRBD2. The junction had 8 bases not matched to a gene; V was cut back by 3 bases and J by 5 bases. The CDR3 is made up of 15 amino acids. In germline, CDR1 is KGHSH, CDR2 LQKENI.